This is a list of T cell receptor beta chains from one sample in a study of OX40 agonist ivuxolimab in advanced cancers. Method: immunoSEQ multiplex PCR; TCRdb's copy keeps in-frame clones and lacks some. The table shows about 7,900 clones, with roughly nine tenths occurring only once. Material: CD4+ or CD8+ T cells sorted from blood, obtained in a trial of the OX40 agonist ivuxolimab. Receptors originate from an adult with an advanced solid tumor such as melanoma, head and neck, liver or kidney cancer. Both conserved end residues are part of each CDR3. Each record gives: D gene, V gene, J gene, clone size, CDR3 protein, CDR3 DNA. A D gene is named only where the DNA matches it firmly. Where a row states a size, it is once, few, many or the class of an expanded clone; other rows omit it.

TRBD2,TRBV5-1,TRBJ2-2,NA,CASSVTSGRGTGELFF,TGCGCCAGCAGCGTTACTAGCGGGAGGGGCACCGGGGAGCTGTTTTTT
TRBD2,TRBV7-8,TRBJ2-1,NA,CASRPLAGGSYNEQFF,TGTGCCAGCAGACCTTTAGCGGGCGGATCCTACAATGAGCAGTTCTTC
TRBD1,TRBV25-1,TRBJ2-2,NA,CASSQTQGDLTGELFF,TGTGCCAGCAGTCAAACACAGGGGGACCTCACCGGGGAGCTGTTTTTT
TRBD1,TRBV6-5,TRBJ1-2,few,CASKFRGMNGYTF,TGTGCCAGCAAATTCAGGGGGATGAATGGCTACACCTTC
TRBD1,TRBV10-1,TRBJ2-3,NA,CASSPGTGSADTQYF,TGCGCCAGCAGTCCCGGGACAGGGAGCGCAGATACGCAGTATTTT
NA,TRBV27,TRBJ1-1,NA,CASSYGGRAFF,TGTGCCAGCAGTTACGGGGGGCGCGCTTTCTTT
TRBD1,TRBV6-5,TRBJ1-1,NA,CASSAGGGGTEAFF,TGTGCCAGCAGTGCAGGGGGCGGCGGCACTGAAGCTTTCTTT
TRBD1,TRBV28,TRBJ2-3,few,CASSLWGEKMAGGLRDTQYF,TGTGCCAGCAGCCTATGGGGGGAAAAGATGGCAGGGGGCTTAAGAGATACGCAGTATTTT
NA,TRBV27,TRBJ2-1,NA,CASSFRGVYEQFF,TGTGCCAGCAGTTTCCGCGGGGTATATGAGCAGTTCTTC
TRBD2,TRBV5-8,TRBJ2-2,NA,CASSRAGGLDTGELFF,TGTGCCAGCAGCCGCGCGGGGGGGCTGGACACCGGGGAGCTGTTTTTT
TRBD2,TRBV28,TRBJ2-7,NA,CASSVLAGGYEQYF,TGTGCCAGCAGTGTACTAGCGGGAGGGTACGAGCAGTACTTC
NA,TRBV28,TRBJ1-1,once,CASSPMNTEAFF,TGTGCCAGCAGCCCTATGAACACTGAAGCTTTCTTT
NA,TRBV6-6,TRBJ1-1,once,CASSYSFSGDTEAFF,TGTGCCAGCAGTTACTCGTTCTCAGGGGACACTGAAGCTTTCTTT
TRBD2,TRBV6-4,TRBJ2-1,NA,CASSDAASGRLSSYNEQFF,TGTGCCAGCAGTGACGCGGCTAGCGGGAGGCTGAGCTCCTACAATGAGCAGTTCTTC